Below are 19 T cell receptor beta chains sequenced from a single sample in a study of blood T cell repertoires in COVID-19. Measured with immunoSEQ multiplex PCR; TCRdb has only the in-frame clones, and not every one. The data contain fewer than 250,000 clones, almost 90% of them singletons. Source material: peripheral blood. These receptors all come from a woman aged 60-70 years with acute or convalescent COVID-19.

This chain connects TRBV13 to TRBJ2-1, with 8 bases fitting TRBD2. The CDR3 length is 15 residues. Trimming cost V 7 bases and J 4 bases; bases outside gene matches: 9. The germline V gene has CDR1 PRHDT and CDR2 FYEKMQ (reference sequence). CDR3 sequence: CASTYSGGPYNEQFF. The CDR3 DNA is TGTGCCAGCACCTACAGCGGGGGACCTTACAATGAGCAGTTCTTC. Variable domain in full (rest from reference TRBV13 and TRBJ2-1): AAGVIQSPRHLIKEKRETATLKCYPIPRHDTVYWYQQGPGQDPQFLISFYEKMQSDKGSIPDRFSAQQFSDYHSELNMSSLELGDSALYFCASTYSGGPYNEQFFGPGTRLTVL.

The chain links TRBV29-1 to TRBJ1-2; D not certain. CDR1 and CDR2 from the germline V gene are SQVTM and ANQGSEA. The CDR3 is 11 amino acids. V lost 7 bases and J 5 bases, leaving 11 bases between the germline ends. The CDR3 sequence is CSAQHGYGYTF. The CDR3 bases are TGCAGCGCCCAACACGGGTATGGCTACACCTTC.

The chain is built from TRBV10-2 and TRBJ2-5; the D is unclear. Trimming removed 8 bases at V and 5 bases at J, with 15 bases between. This CDR3 has 13 amino acids. Germline values: CDR1 WSHSY, CDR2 SAAADI. This CDR3 reads CASGSVAWETQYF. CDR3 DNA: TGCGCCAGCGGATCGGTAGCATGGGAGACCCAGTACTTC.

The V call is TRBV11-2, the J call TRBJ1-1; 7 positions match TRBD1. The junction had 10 bases not matched to a gene; V was cut back by 5 bases and J by 4 bases. Germline CDR1 SGHAT, CDR2 FQNNGV. CDR3 size: 15 residues. The CDR3 nucleotides are TGTGCCAGCAGCGCACAACAGGGGTTGGGCACTGAAGCTTTCTTT. Protein sequence: CASSAQQGLGTEAFF.

The chain combines TRBV9 with TRBJ1-2, with no clear D. V was shortened by 3 bases and J by 8 bases, with 14 bases between the two germline ends. CDR3 length: 13 amino acids. The germline CDR1 and CDR2 sequences are SGDLS and YYNGEE. CDR3 nucleotide sequence: TGTGCCAGCAGCGGGGTCGGAGCCTGGGGCTACACCTTC. Translating gives CASSGVGAWGYTF. The whole variable domain, filled in from reference TRBV9 and TRBJ1-2, reads DSGVTQTPKHLITATGQRVTLRCSPRSGDLSVYWYQQSLDQGLQFLIQYYNGEERAKGNILERFSAQQFPDLHSELNLSSLELGDSALYFCASSGVGAWGYTFGSGTRLTVV.

This chain joins TRBV19 and TRBJ2-2; D gene uncertain. CDR3 length: 14 amino acids. Germline loops: CDR1 LNHDA, CDR2 SQIVND (reference sequence). V was clipped by 5 bases and J by 0 bases, with 7 bases between them. The CDR3 loop reads CASSQAANTGELFF. CDR3 bases: TGTGCCAGTAGTCAGGCCGCGAACACCGGGGAGCTGTTTTTT. The whole variable domain, filled in from reference TRBV19 and TRBJ2-2, reads DGGITQSPKYLFRKEGQNVTLSCEQNLNHDAMYWYRQDPGQGLRLIYYSQIVNDFQKGDIAEGYSVSREKKESFPLTVTSAQKNPTAFYLCASSQAANTGELFFGEGSRLTVL.

This chain joins TRBV27 and TRBJ2-7; a possible D gene is TRBD2 (5 bases). Deletions cut 5 bases from V and 0 bases from J, with 17 bases between. The CDR3 totals 16 residues. CDR1 and CDR2 from the germline V gene are MNHEY and SMNVEV (reference sequence). CDR3 in amino acids: CASSPSAGGSSYEQYF. The CDR3 nucleotides read TGTGCCAGCAGTCCCTCAGCTGGAGGTAGCTCCTACGAGCAGTACTTC.

This clone appeared a single time. The chain joins TRBV6-5 to TRBJ2-7; D remains unclear. This CDR3 region has 13 residues. Germline CDR1 reads MNHEY; CDR2 reads SVGAGI. V lost 5 bases and J 6 bases, leaving 14 bases between the germline ends. CDR3 amino acids: CASSPIRGGEQYF. The CDR3 DNA is TGTGCCAGCAGTCCCATTCGAGGCGGCGAGCAGTACTTC.

This sequence joins TRBV2 and TRBJ1-5; no reliable D call. V lost 7 bases to trimming and J lost 6 bases, with 16 bases between them. The CDR3 contains 14 residues. CDR1 and CDR2 (germline): SNHLY, FYNNEI. CDR3 in DNA: TGTGCCAGCACCCGGGAGGCAGAGGGTCAGCCCCAGCATTTT. Translated, it gives CASTREAEGQPQHF.

The V and J genes are TRBV5-8 and TRBJ1-5; TRBD1 matches at 7 bases. CDR3 length equals 17 residues. Germline assignment: CDR1 SGHTS and CDR2 YDEGEE. The J segment lost 0 bases and the V segment lost 0 bases, leaving 6 bases of the junction unmatched. The CDR3 is CASSLGTGAYSNQPQHF. CDR3 nucleotides: TGTGCCAGCAGCTTGGGGACAGGAGCTTATAGCAATCAGCCCCAGCATTTT.

The chain joins TRBV6-4 to TRBJ2-3; D is possibly TRBD2 (6 bases). Germline V gives CDR1 MRHNA, CDR2 SNTAGT. This CDR3 is 16 amino acids long. The V gene lost 3 bases and the J gene lost 1 base, with 14 bases spanning the gap. The CDR3 loop reads CASSDLVTGGTDTQYF. The CDR3 DNA is TGTGCCAGCAGTGATCTCGTAACGGGGGGCACAGATACGCAGTATTTT.

This clone was detected only once. V is TRBV4-2 and J is TRBJ2-7, with 7 bases lining up with TRBD2. V shed 1 base and J 3 bases; nucleotides not matched to a gene: 6. CDR1 and CDR2 (germline): LGHNA, YNFKEQ. This CDR3 is built from 15 residues. CDR3 bases: TGTGCCAGCAGCCAAGGCCTAGCGGAGGTCTACGAGCAGTACTTC. Translated, it gives CASSQGLAEVYEQYF.

This sequence joins TRBV15 and TRBJ1-1, with D uncertain. This CDR3 is built from 14 residues. Germline values: CDR1 LNHNV, CDR2 YYDKDF (reference sequence). V was cut by 0 bases and J by 1 base, with 6 bases left in between. CDR3: CATSRDTANTEAFF. For the CDR3, the DNA is TGTGCCACCAGCAGAGATACAGCGAACACTGAAGCTTTCTTT.

The gene calls are TRBV30 and TRBJ1-4; D might be TRBD1 (6 bases). The CDR3 consists of 12 residues. The V gene lost 0 bases and the J gene lost 8 bases, with 7 bases spanning the gap. The V gene's germline CDR1 is GTSNPN and CDR2 SVGIG (reference sequence). The CDR3: CAWSVQGEKLFF. DNA of the CDR3: TGTGCCTGGAGTGTACAGGGCGAAAAACTGTTTTTT. Using reference TRBV30 and TRBJ1-4 for the parts outside the CDR3, the full variable domain is SQTIHQWPATLVQPVGSPLSLECTVEGTSNPNLYWYRQAAGRGLQLLFYSVGIGQISSEVPQNLSASRPQDRQFILSSKKLLLSDSGFYLCAWSVQGEKLFFGSGTQLSVL.

This chain joins TRBV7-2 and TRBJ1-5, with D possibly being TRBD1 (5 bases). The CDR3 length is 14 residues. CDR1 is SGHTA and CDR2 is FQGNSA in the germline V gene. Trimming pared 2 bases from V and 1 base from J, leaving 6 bases between. The CDR3 nucleotides are TGTGCCAGCAGCTTAAGACAGAGCAATCAGCCCCAGCATTTT. This codes for CASSLRQSNQPQHF.

This chain joins TRBV14 and TRBJ2-7; TRBD2 might be the D (6 bases). V was shortened by 3 bases and J by 0 bases, with 15 bases between the two germline ends. The CDR3 sequence is 16 residues long. Germline lookup yields CDR1 SGHDN and CDR2 FVKESK. The CDR3 region has the DNA TGTGCCAGCAGCCATTATGGCGGTAGCGGCTCCTACGAGCAGTACTTC. It yields the protein CASSHYGGSGSYEQYF.

J is TRBJ1-5 and V is TRBV5-1; TRBD1 agrees at 9 bases. CDR3 length: 18 residues. The trim removed 5 bases at V and 0 bases at J, leaving 12 bases unmatched. Germline V lookup: CDR1 SGHRS, CDR2 YFSETQ. CDR3 loop: CASRRPRDRVNSNQPQHF. The DNA of the CDR3 is TGCGCCAGCAGGCGACCTCGGGACAGGGTCAATAGCAATCAGCCCCAGCATTTT.

The chain carries TRBV19 and TRBJ2-1; 14 bases fit TRBD2. CDR3 length: 16 amino acids. V trimming: 4 bases; J trimming: 9 bases; junction bases outside the gene matches: 8. Germline V gene data show CDR1 as LNHDA and CDR2 as SQIVND (reference sequence). In nucleotides, the CDR3 is TGTGCCAGTAGTAAGGGACTAGCGGGAGTAAGTGTTGAGCAGTTCTTC. This codes for CASSKGLAGVSVEQFF.

The chain links TRBV11-2 to TRBJ1-2; possibly TRBD1 for D (6 bases). Trimming took off 0 bases at V and 4 bases at J, with 9 bases between the two ends. Germline CDR1 SGHAT, CDR2 FQNNGV. The CDR3 runs to 14 residues. Written as DNA, the CDR3 is TGTGCCAGCAGCTTAGAAGGGACAATCTATGGCTACACCTTC. It yields the protein CASSLEGTIYGYTF.